Each of the 25 T cell receptor beta chains below was sequenced from the same sample in a study of OX40 agonist ivuxolimab in advanced cancers. The library was obtained by the immunoSEQ multiplex PCR assay. In its TCRdb copy, this immuneACCESS table keeps in-frame sequences only and misses some clones. Where compared with another copy, unresolved V genes explain less than half of these, and the others have no known cause. The sample profile shows about 81,000 clones; under 90% of them were found once. The ten most abundant clones make up around 6.6% of the sample. The sample here was CD4+ or CD8+ T cells sorted from blood, taken in a trial of the OX40 agonist ivuxolimab. These TCRs come from an adult with an advanced solid tumor such as melanoma, head and neck, liver or kidney cancer.

The table lists this clone with a count of one. The chain employs TRBV5-4 and TRBJ2-6; D unclear. There are 17 residues in the CDR3. Germline CDR1 is SGHNT and CDR2 is YYREEE (reference sequence). Trimming took off 0 bases at V and 4 bases at J, with 14 bases between the two ends. The DNA of the CDR3 is TGTGCCAGCAGCTTGGCCCCACGCGAGGCCGGGGCCAACGTCCTGACTTTC. Its protein product is CASSLAPREAGANVLTF.

The V gene is TRBV15, the J gene TRBJ2-2; no clear D gene. The CDR3 totals 14 residues. Trimming removed 0 bases from V and 3 bases from J, with 5 bases in between. Germline CDR1 LNHNV, CDR2 YYDKDF (reference sequence). The CDR3 DNA sequence: TGTGCCACCAGCAGAGATCAGGACACCGGGGAGCTGTTTTTT. Its protein product is CATSRDQDTGELFF. The whole variable domain, filled in from reference TRBV15 and TRBJ2-2, reads DAMVIQNPRYQVTQFGKPVTLSCSQTLNHNVMYWYQQKSSQAPKLLFHYYDKDFNNEADTPDNFQSRRPNTSFCFLDIRSPGLGDTAMYLCATSRDQDTGELFFGEGSRLTVL.

The chain is built from TRBV15 and TRBJ2-1; no reliable D call. The germline V gene encodes CDR1 LNHNV and CDR2 YYDKDF (reference sequence). Trimming pared 1 base from V and 2 bases from J, leaving 9 bases between. The CDR3 is 15 amino acids. The CDR3 nucleotides read TGTGCCACCAGCAGAGGTAGTAGTCCCTACAATGAGCAGTTCTTC. Translation gives CATSRGSSPYNEQFF. Variable domain in full (rest from reference TRBV15 and TRBJ2-1): DAMVIQNPRYQVTQFGKPVTLSCSQTLNHNVMYWYQQKSSQAPKLLFHYYDKDFNNEADTPDNFQSRRPNTSFCFLDIRSPGLGDTAMYLCATSRGSSPYNEQFFGPGTRLTVL.

This rearrangement joins TRBV20-1 to TRBJ2-7, with D perhaps TRBD1 (6 bases). Between the trimmed V and J ends, which lost 3 bases and 3 bases, there was a span of 6 bases. Germline loops: CDR1 DFQATT, CDR2 SNEGSKA (reference sequence). The CDR3 runs 11 residues. CDR3 protein: CSASRGYEQYF. The CDR3 DNA reads as TGCAGTGCTAGCAGGGGCTACGAGCAGTACTTC.

This chain uses TRBV5-6 with TRBJ2-7; 13 bases match TRBD2. Germline loops: CDR1 SGHDT, CDR2 YYEEEE. V trimming: 3 bases; J trimming: 10 bases; junction bases outside the gene matches: 4. The CDR3 sequence is 13 residues long. The CDR3 is CASSYGTSGEQYV. In DNA, the CDR3 is TGTGCCAGCAGCTATGGGACTAGCGGGGAACAGTACGTC.

In its sample, this clone was seen once. The chain is built from TRBV7-6 and TRBJ1-5; D call uncertain. The CDR3 is 15 amino acids. Trimming cost V 1 base and J 0 bases, with 7 bases left between them. Germline assignment: CDR1 SGHVS and CDR2 FNYEAQ. The CDR3 region has the DNA TGTGCCAGCAGCTTAGGACCTAATAGCAATCAGCCCCAGCATTTT. Residues: CASSLGPNSNQPQHF.

This chain connects TRBV6-5 to TRBJ1-2; TRBD1 matches 10 bases. Per the germline V gene, CDR1 is MNHEY and CDR2 is SVGAGI. The V segment lost 4 bases and the J segment 8 bases; nucleotides outside the gene matches: 13. CDR3 length equals 16 residues. The CDR3, as DNA: TGTGCCAGCAGTTCCGGGACAGGGGTCTCTTTTCTGGGCTACACCTTC. This codes for CASSSGTGVSFLGYTF.

The chain couples TRBV5-1 to TRBJ1-2; a possible D gene is TRBD1 (6 bases). CDR1 and CDR2 from the germline V gene are SGHRS and YFSETQ. The CDR3 runs to 15 residues. V lost 4 bases and J 3 bases, leaving 16 bases between the germline ends. CDR3 in DNA: TGCGCCAGCAGCCCGACTGGAGGACAGCACTATGGCTACACCTTC. Translation gives CASSPTGGQHYGYTF.

This rearrangement joins TRBV28 to TRBJ2-2, with a weak D call TRBD1 (6 bases). This CDR3 region has 14 residues. Deletions cut 7 bases from V and 5 bases from J, with 14 bases between. Germline V gene data show CDR1 as MDHEN and CDR2 as SYDVKM. CDR3 amino acids: CASNLQGRTGELFF. The CDR3 DNA reads as TGTGCCAGCAATCTACAGGGTCGGACCGGGGAGCTGTTTTTT. Supplemented by reference TRBV28 and TRBJ2-2, the full variable domain reads DVKVTQSSRYLVKRTGEKVFLECVQDMDHENMFWYRQDPGLGLRLIYFSYDVKMKEKGDIPEGYSVSREKKERFSLILESASTNQTSMYLCASNLQGRTGELFFGEGSRLTVL.

This clone was seen only once. V gene TRBV27 combines with J gene TRBJ2-3; 9 bases align to TRBD2. This CDR3 spans 18 amino acids. V trimming: 4 bases; J trimming: 0 bases; junction bases outside the gene matches: 11. From germline, CDR1 is MNHEY and CDR2 SMNVEV (reference sequence). CDR3 amino acids: CASSSGLAGPTSTDTQYF. Here the CDR3 DNA reads TGTGCCAGCAGTTCGGGCCTAGCGGGACCAACAAGCACAGATACGCAGTATTTT.

The rearrangement links TRBV11-2 to TRBJ2-2; 14 bases align to TRBD2. This CDR3 region has 18 residues. Per the germline V gene, CDR1 is SGHAT and CDR2 is FQNNGV. V lost 5 bases to trimming and J lost 2 bases; unmatched junction nucleotides: 7. The CDR3 DNA sequence: TGTGCCAGCAGCCCGAGGACTAGCGGGGGGCGCAACACCGGGGAGCTGTTTTTT. It yields the protein CASSPRTSGGRNTGELFF.

The J gene is TRBJ2-1, the V gene TRBV4-2, with 7 bases aligning to TRBD2. The CDR3 runs to 15 residues. The V segment lost 0 bases and the J segment 6 bases; nucleotides outside the gene matches: 5. Germline V gene data show CDR1 as LGHNA and CDR2 as YNFKEQ. In nucleotides, the CDR3 is TGTGCCAGCAGCCAAGAGGGGAGGGTCGGCAATGAGCAGTTCTTC. Translated: CASSQEGRVGNEQFF.

The table lists this clone with a few counts. This rearrangement joins TRBV6-4 to TRBJ2-3, with D possibly TRBD2 on 6 matching bases. The length of the CDR3 is 15 residues. Per the germline V gene, CDR1 is MRHNA and CDR2 is SNTAGT. The V end lost 3 bases, the J end lost 0 bases, and 10 bases lay between the germline ends. The CDR3 here is CASSEGSGSTDTQYF. The CDR3 DNA sequence: TGTGCCAGCAGTGAAGGGAGCGGGAGCACAGATACGCAGTATTTT.

The chain joins TRBV7-2 to TRBJ2-3; either TRBD1 or TRBD2 may supply D (5 bases each). Trimming shortened V by 5 bases and J by 6 bases, and 12 bases separated the two germline ends. Germline lookup yields CDR1 SGHTA and CDR2 FQGNSA. The CDR3 has 13 amino acids. The CDR3 DNA is TGTGCCAGCAGCACGTGGGACGAGGATACGCAGTATTTT. It encodes CASSTWDEDTQYF.

V is TRBV19 and J is TRBJ1-3; D uncertain. Germline-derived CDR1 and CDR2 are LNHDA and SQIVND (reference sequence). The V end lost 9 bases, the J end lost 5 bases, and 17 bases lay between the germline ends. This CDR3 is 14 amino acids long. CDR3 region: CASSKQATRNTIYF. The CDR3 nucleotides read TGTGCCAGCTCAAAGCAGGCTACCCGAAACACCATATATTTT.

The CDR3 sequence: CASSQGRAAGGGETQYF. The CDR3 DNA reads as TGCGCCAGCAGCCAAGGGCGGGCTGCGGGGGGCGGGGAGACCCAGTACTTC. J is TRBJ2-5 and V is TRBV4-1, with 8 bases aligning to TRBD2. The CDR3 runs 17 residues. Germline V CDR1 and CDR2: MGHRA, YSYEKL. V shed 1 base and J 5 bases; nucleotides not matched to a gene: 12.

This clone appeared a single time. This chain uses TRBV27 with TRBJ2-7; either TRBD1 or TRBD2 may supply D (6 bases each). The germline V gene encodes CDR1 MNHEY and CDR2 SMNVEV (reference sequence). This CDR3 contains 14 residues. The V end was cut by 7 bases, the J end by 1 base, with 14 bases between. The CDR3 coding sequence is TGTGCCAGCAATACAGAGGGGGGTTCCTACGAGCAGTACTTC. Translating it yields CASNTEGGSYEQYF.

This clone was found a few times. V gene TRBV4-1 combines with J gene TRBJ1-1; no clear D. The germline gives CDR1 MGHRA, CDR2 YSYEKL. V dropped 4 bases and J dropped 1 base, with 16 bases sitting between them. The CDR3 has 16 amino acids. Here the CDR3 DNA reads TGCGCCAGCAGCCTCTTGTGGGATAGGAGGAACACTGAAGCTTTCTTT. Translation: CASSLLWDRRNTEAFF.

This chain joins TRBV21-1 and TRBJ2-7; the table's D call of TRBD2 was not tested on the DNA. TRBV21-1 is flagged as a pseudogene. The CDR3 extends over 15 amino acids. CDR3 sequence: CASSKARGNAYEQYV. The DNA of the CDR3 is TGTGCCAGCAGCAAAGCTCGCGGCAATGCCTACGAGCAGTACGTC.

J is TRBJ2-7 and V is TRBV6-5; TRBD1 might be the D (6 bases). The CDR3 contains 14 residues. V gave up 10 bases and J gave up 0 bases, with 16 bases separating them. Germline CDR1 MNHEY, CDR2 SVGAGI. The CDR3 loop reads CATSTTGSSYEQYF. The CDR3 nucleotides are TGTGCCACCTCCACGACAGGAAGCTCCTACGAGCAGTACTTC.

This clone occurred a few times. V and J are TRBV6-5 and TRBJ2-2; no firm D call. The CDR3 has 14 amino acids. The ends were cut back, 2 bases at V and 3 bases at J, with 7 bases in the middle. Germline CDR1 is MNHEY and CDR2 is SVGAGI. The CDR3: CASSYAPYTGELFF. The DNA of the CDR3 is TGTGCCAGCAGTTACGCCCCGTACACCGGGGAGCTGTTTTTT.

In this sample, this clone turned up once. This chain uses TRBV28 with TRBJ1-2; 11 bases match TRBD1. This CDR3 has 16 residues. Trimming took 1 base from V and 7 from J; bases not matched to a gene: 8. The V gene's germline CDR1 is MDHEN and CDR2 SYDVKM. CDR3 region: CASSLSPGQGVGGYTF. The CDR3 region has the DNA TGTGCCAGCAGTTTATCACCGGGACAGGGGGTAGGTGGCTACACCTTC.

The chain couples TRBV19 to TRBJ2-3, with D unclear. The V end was cut by 0 bases, the J end by 2 bases, with 9 bases between. The germline gives CDR1 LNHDA, CDR2 SQIVND (reference sequence). The CDR3 spans 15 residues. The CDR3 DNA reads as TGTGCCAGTAGTATAGATTTCCAGGACACAGATACGCAGTATTTT. Its protein is CASSIDFQDTDTQYF.

The chain combines TRBV28 with TRBJ1-2; no definite D call. The CDR3 sequence is 9 residues long. Trimming cost V 11 bases and J 12 bases, with 13 bases left between them. Germline V lookup: CDR1 MDHEN, CDR2 SYDVKM. The CDR3 sequence: CASGGTHTF. The CDR3 DNA sequence: TGTGCCTCGGGAGGAACGCACACCTTC.

This clone appeared a few times. The chain couples TRBV28 to TRBJ1-5; 7 bases match TRBD1. CDR1 MDHEN and CDR2 SYDVKM come from the germline V gene. The CDR3 covers 15 residues. Unmatched junction bases numbered 2, after V lost 2 bases and J lost 1 base. Here the CDR3 reads CASSLIQGSNQPQHF. CDR3 DNA: TGTGCCAGCAGTTTAATACAGGGGAGCAATCAGCCCCAGCATTTT. The full variable domain, its missing parts supplied by reference TRBV28 and TRBJ1-5, is DVKVTQSSRYLVKRTGEKVFLECVQDMDHENMFWYRQDPGLGLRLIYFSYDVKMKEKGDIPEGYSVSREKKERFSLILESASTNQTSMYLCASSLIQGSNQPQHFGDGTRLSIL.